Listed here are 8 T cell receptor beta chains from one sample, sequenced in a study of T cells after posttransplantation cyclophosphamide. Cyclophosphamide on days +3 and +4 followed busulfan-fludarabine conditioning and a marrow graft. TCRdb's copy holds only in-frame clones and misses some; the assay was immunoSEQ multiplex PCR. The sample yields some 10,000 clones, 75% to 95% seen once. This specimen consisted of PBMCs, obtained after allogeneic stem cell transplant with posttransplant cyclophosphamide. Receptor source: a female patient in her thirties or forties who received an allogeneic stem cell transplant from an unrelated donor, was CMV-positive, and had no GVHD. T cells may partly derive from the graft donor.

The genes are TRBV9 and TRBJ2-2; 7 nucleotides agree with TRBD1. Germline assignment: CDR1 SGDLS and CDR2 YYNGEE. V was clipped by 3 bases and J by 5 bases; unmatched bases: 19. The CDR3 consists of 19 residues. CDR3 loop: CASSAGRIRQGEKTGELFF. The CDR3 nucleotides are TGTGCCAGCAGCGCAGGGAGAATACGACAGGGCGAAAAGACCGGGGAGCTGTTTTTT.

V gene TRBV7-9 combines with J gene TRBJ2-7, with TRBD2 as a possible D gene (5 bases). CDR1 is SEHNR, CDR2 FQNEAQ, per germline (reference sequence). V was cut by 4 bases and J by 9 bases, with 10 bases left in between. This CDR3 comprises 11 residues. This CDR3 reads CASSSPRGQYF. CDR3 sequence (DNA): TGTGCCAGCAGCTCCCCTCGGGGGCAGTACTTC.

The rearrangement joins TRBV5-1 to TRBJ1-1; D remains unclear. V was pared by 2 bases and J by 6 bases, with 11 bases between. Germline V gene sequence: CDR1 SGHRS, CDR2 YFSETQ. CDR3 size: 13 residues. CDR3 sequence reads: CASSFPGTSEAFF. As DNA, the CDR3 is TGCGCCAGCAGCTTCCCGGGAACTTCTGAAGCTTTCTTT.

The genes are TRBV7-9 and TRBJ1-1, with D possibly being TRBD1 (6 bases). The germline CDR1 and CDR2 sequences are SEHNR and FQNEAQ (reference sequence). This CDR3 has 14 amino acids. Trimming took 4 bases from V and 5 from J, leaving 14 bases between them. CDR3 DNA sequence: TGTGCCAGCAGCTGGCAAGGGGGACAAACTGAAGCTTTCTTT. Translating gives CASSWQGGQTEAFF. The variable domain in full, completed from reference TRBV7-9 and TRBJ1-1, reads DTGVSQNPRHKITKRGQNVTFRCDPISEHNRLYWYRQTLGQGPEFLTYFQNEAQLEKSRLLSDRFSAERPKGSFSTLEIQRTEQGDSAMYLCASSWQGGQTEAFFGQGTRLTVV.

In DNA form, the CDR3 reads TGCGCCAGCAGCCAAGACCCGGGGCCCCCTAGCGGGATGGCCGGGGAGCTGTTTTTT. Protein: CASSQDPGPPSGMAGELFF. This chain connects TRBV4-1 to TRBJ2-2; 9 bases match TRBD2. Losses at the gene ends were 0 bases for V and 6 bases for J; bases not matched to a gene: 14. Germline CDR1 and CDR2: MGHRA and YSYEKL. The CDR3 runs to 19 residues.

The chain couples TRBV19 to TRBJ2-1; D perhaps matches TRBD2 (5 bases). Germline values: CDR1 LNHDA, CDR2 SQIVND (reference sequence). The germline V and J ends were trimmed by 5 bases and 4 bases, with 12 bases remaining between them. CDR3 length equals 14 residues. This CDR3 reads CASSPDGVYNEQFF. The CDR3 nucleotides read TGTGCCAGTAGTCCTGACGGGGTGTACAATGAGCAGTTCTTC.

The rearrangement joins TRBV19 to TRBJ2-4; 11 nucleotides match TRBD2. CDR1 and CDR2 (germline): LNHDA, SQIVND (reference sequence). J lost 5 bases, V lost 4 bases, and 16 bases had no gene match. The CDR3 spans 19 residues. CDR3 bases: TGTGCCAGTAGTACGCGACTGGGACTAGCGGACTTTAGCCAAAACATTCAGTACTTC. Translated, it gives CASSTRLGLADFSQNIQYF. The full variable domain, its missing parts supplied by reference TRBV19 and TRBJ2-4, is DGGITQSPKYLFRKEGQNVTLSCEQNLNHDAMYWYRQDPGQGLRLIYYSQIVNDFQKGDIAEGYSVSREKKESFPLTVTSAQKNPTAFYLCASSTRLGLADFSQNIQYFGAGTRLSVL.

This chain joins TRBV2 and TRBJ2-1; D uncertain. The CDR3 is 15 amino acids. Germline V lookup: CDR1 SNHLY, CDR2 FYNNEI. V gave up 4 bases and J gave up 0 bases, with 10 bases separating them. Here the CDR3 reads CASSVIPSSYNEQFF. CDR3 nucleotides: TGTGCCAGCAGTGTTATTCCTAGCTCCTACAATGAGCAGTTCTTC.